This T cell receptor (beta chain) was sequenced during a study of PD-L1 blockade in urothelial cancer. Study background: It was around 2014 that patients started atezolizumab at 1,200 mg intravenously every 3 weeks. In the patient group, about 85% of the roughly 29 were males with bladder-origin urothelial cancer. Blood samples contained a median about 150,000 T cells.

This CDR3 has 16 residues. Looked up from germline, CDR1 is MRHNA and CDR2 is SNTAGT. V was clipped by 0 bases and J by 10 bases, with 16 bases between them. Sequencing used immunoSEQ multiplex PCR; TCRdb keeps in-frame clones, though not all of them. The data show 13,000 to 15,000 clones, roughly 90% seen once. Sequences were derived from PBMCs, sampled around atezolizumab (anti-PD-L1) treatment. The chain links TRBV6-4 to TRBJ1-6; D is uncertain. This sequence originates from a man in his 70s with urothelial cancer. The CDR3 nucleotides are TGTGCCAGCAGTGACTCGAGTGCAGGCCTTGGGTCACCCCTCCACTTT. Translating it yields CASSDSSAGLGSPLHF.